These 5 T cell receptor beta chains share one sample of origin, sequenced in a study of blood T cell repertoires in COVID-19. This table comes from immunoSEQ multiplex PCR, and its TCRdb copy is limited to in-frame clones, with some not included. Of approximately 100,000 clones in the sample, roughly 81% were seen once. Sample: peripheral blood. The origin of the receptors is a human donor in a cohort sampled during active COVID-19.

This clone was recorded once. The rearrangement uses TRBV27 and TRBJ1-6, with no clear D. Trimming pared 6 bases from V and 10 bases from J, leaving 16 bases between. The germline V gene has CDR1 MNHEY and CDR2 SMNVEV (reference sequence). This CDR3 region has 14 residues. The CDR3 here is CASSLLLLGSPLHF. CDR3 nucleotide sequence: TGTGCCAGCAGCTTACTACTCTTGGGCTCACCCCTCCACTTT.

The chain uses TRBV19 and TRBJ1-2; TRBD1 matches 8 bases. CDR3 length: 15 amino acids. Unmatched junction bases numbered 7, after V lost 3 bases and J lost 4 bases. The germline gives CDR1 LNHDA, CDR2 SQIVND (reference sequence). The CDR3 loop is CASSITRTGSYGYTF. The CDR3 region has the DNA TGTGCCAGTAGTATTACAAGGACAGGGAGCTATGGCTACACCTTC.

The V gene is TRBV7-3, the J gene TRBJ1-1; D possibly corresponds to TRBD1 (6 bases). CDR1 and CDR2 from the germline V gene are SGHTA and FQGTGA. With 5 bases removed from V and 4 bases from J, the gap between germline ends came to 23 bases. The CDR3 runs 17 residues. Here the CDR3 DNA reads TGTGCCAGCAGCCAGGGGATCCGGGGCGCTTTTGGCACTGAAGCTTTCTTT. This translates into CASSQGIRGAFGTEAFF.

The V gene is TRBV25-1, the J gene TRBJ1-2, with D hard to call. Per germline, CDR1 MGHDK and CDR2 SYGVNS. V was trimmed by 5 bases and J by 1 base, leaving 11 bases between them. The CDR3 consists of 14 residues. CDR3 sequence: CASSRHAINYGYTF. The CDR3 DNA reads as TGTGCCAGCAGTCGACACGCCATTAACTATGGCTACACCTTC.

CDR3: CASSLGQVAYEQYF. Written as DNA, the CDR3 is TGTGCCAGCAGTTTAGGACAGGTCGCCTACGAGCAGTACTTC. The chain combines TRBV27 with TRBJ2-7; 7 nucleotides agree with TRBD1. From germline, CDR1 is MNHEY and CDR2 SMNVEV (reference sequence). The trim removed 2 bases at V and 2 bases at J, leaving 3 bases unmatched. This CDR3 comprises 14 residues.